The 18 T cell receptor beta chains given below trace back to one sample, sequenced in a study of T cells after yellow fever vaccination. TCRdb called the 5' RACE reads again in MiXCR, with one record for every CDR3 protein. The table shows about 320,000 distinct CDR3 sequences, with about 10% occurring only once. Sequencing was performed on CD4+ T cells sorted from PBMCs, taken 45 days after the yellow fever booster vaccination. All receptors derive from a man younger than 35 who received the YFV17D yellow fever vaccine.

This sequence joins TRBV20-1 and TRBJ1-1, with D perhaps TRBD1 (6 bases). Germline V gives CDR1 DFQATT, CDR2 SNEGSKA (reference sequence). V lost 1 base and J lost 3, with 12 bases in between. This CDR3 spans 14 amino acids. The CDR3 reads CSARGGAGDTEAFF. DNA of the CDR3: TGCAGTGCTAGAGGGGGGGCGGGGGACACTGAAGCTTTCTTT.

The V call is TRBV3-1, the J call TRBJ2-7; 10 positions match TRBD2. V lost 0 bases and J lost 4; bases outside the gene matches: 6. This CDR3 is built from 16 residues. CDR1 and CDR2 (germline): LGHDT, YNNKEL (reference sequence). For the CDR3, the DNA is TGTGCCAGCAGCCAAGATAGCACTAGCGGGGCTTACGAGCAGTACTTC. The encoded protein is CASSQDSTSGAYEQYF.

The genes are TRBV5-5 and TRBJ2-7; possibly TRBD1 or TRBD2 for D (5 bases each). Germline-derived CDR1 and CDR2 are SGHKS and YYEKEE (reference sequence). The CDR3 totals 13 residues. V shed 1 base and J shed 7 bases, with 12 bases lying between them. CDR3 in amino acids: CASSLQLGREQYV. CDR3 nucleotides: TGTGCCAGCAGCTTGCAGCTGGGACGGGAGCAGTACGTC.

This clonotype was detected only a few times. The CDR3 loop is CASSPRDLGTEAFF. CDR3 bases: TGTGCCAGCTCACCACGGGATTTGGGCACTGAAGCTTTCTTT. The rearrangement joins TRBV18 to TRBJ1-1; D gene ambiguous. The CDR3 is made up of 14 amino acids. The V gene's germline CDR1 is KGHSH and CDR2 LQKENI. V shed 1 base and J shed 4 bases, with 10 bases lying between them.

The chain recombines TRBV20-1 with TRBJ2-1; 8 bases align to TRBD1. CDR1 is DFQATT and CDR2 is SNEGSKA in the germline V gene (reference sequence). The CDR3 has 11 residues. The V segment lost 4 bases and the J segment 9 bases; nucleotides outside the gene matches: 2. The CDR3 DNA reads as TGCAGTGCTAAGACAGGGGTTGAGCAGTTCTTC. Its translation is CSAKTGVEQFF.

This clonotype turned up a few times. The CDR3 DNA follows: TGTGCCAGCAGCCTCCGCCCGGTCTCCTACAATGAGCAGTTCTTC. Protein sequence: CASSLRPVSYNEQFF. The chain joins TRBV9 to TRBJ2-1; D not resolved. The germline V gene encodes CDR1 SGDLS and CDR2 YYNGEE. V was shortened by 4 bases and J by 0 bases, with 11 bases between the two germline ends. CDR3 length equals 15 residues.

This clonotype has a handful of counts. The chain joins TRBV5-4 to TRBJ2-3; TRBD2 aligns across 10 bases. The germline gives CDR1 SGHNT, CDR2 YYREEE (reference sequence). Unmatched junction bases numbered 4, after V lost 3 bases and J lost 3 bases. This CDR3 has 15 residues. The CDR3 sequence is CASSSLAGRTDTQYF. CDR3 bases: TGTGCCAGCAGCTCACTAGCGGGGAGAACAGATACGCAGTATTTT. Filled out from reference TRBV5-4 and TRBJ2-3, the complete variable domain reads ETGVTQSPTHLIKTRGQQVTLRCSSQSGHNTVSWYQQALGQGPQFIFQYYREEENGRGNFPPRFSGLQFPNYSSELNVNALELDDSALYLCASSSLAGRTDTQYFGPGTRLTVL.

This clonotype has a handful of counts. This CDR3 reads CASSSTRTNTQHKVYEQYV. The CDR3, as DNA: TGTGCCAGCAGCTCCACCAGGACCAACACCCAACATAAGGTCTACGAGCAGTACGTC. This chain uses TRBV11-2 with TRBJ2-7; D is ambiguous. Germline V gene lookup returns CDR1 SGHAT and CDR2 FQNNGV. This CDR3 comprises 19 residues. Deletions cut 4 bases from V and 3 bases from J, with 28 bases between.

This clonotype was recorded at least ten times. The rearrangement links TRBV5-1 to TRBJ2-5; D is perhaps TRBD2 (5 bases). Germline CDR1 and CDR2: SGHRS and YFSETQ. Deletions cut 4 bases from V and 5 bases from J, with 21 bases between. This CDR3 has 16 amino acids. The CDR3 bases are TGCGCCAGCAGCCACACGGGCCGCGGCGGGTTGGAGACCCAGTACTTC. Protein: CASSHTGRGGLETQYF.

This clonotype turned up a few times. The chain carries TRBV6-1 and TRBJ2-3; weak D call: TRBD1 (6 bases). Trimming left V 3 bases short and J 6 bases short, with 13 bases between. This CDR3 region has 14 residues. Per the germline V gene, CDR1 is MNHNS and CDR2 is SASEGT. CDR3 bases: TGTGCCAGCAGTGACAGGGGACCTCGGGATACGCAGTATTTT. It yields the protein CASSDRGPRDTQYF.

This clonotype was recorded at least ten times. The chain uses TRBV27 and TRBJ2-1, with 10 bases identical to TRBD2. Germline CDR1 and CDR2: MNHEY and SMNVEV (reference sequence). CDR3 length: 13 residues. Trimming at V came to 2 bases and at J to 10 bases, leaving 2 bases not matched to a gene. The CDR3 protein is CASSLVAGGEQFF. CDR3 DNA sequence: TGTGCCAGCAGTTTAGTAGCGGGGGGCGAGCAGTTCTTC.

This clonotype was observed at least ten times. The gene calls are TRBV6-5 and TRBJ2-5, with D perhaps being TRBD1 or TRBD2 (6 bases each). The germline V gene encodes CDR1 MNHEY and CDR2 SVGAGI. V was cut by 7 bases and J by 1 base, with 13 bases left in between. The CDR3 extends over 14 amino acids. The CDR3 here is CASKGGVSQETQYF. CDR3 nucleotide sequence: TGTGCCAGCAAGGGGGGCGTCAGCCAAGAGACCCAGTACTTC.

This clonotype appeared many times. The CDR3 DNA follows: TGTGCCAGCAGGCCCGACAGGCACTCCTACGAGCAGTACGTC. Its protein product is CASRPDRHSYEQYV. The V gene is TRBV7-8, the J gene TRBJ2-7; maybe TRBD1 (6 bases). Trimming took 6 bases from V and 0 from J, leaving 12 bases between them. CDR1 SGHVS and CDR2 FQNEAQ come from the germline V gene. The CDR3 spans 14 residues.

The rearrangement joins TRBV11-2 to TRBJ1-5, with a tentative D call TRBD1 (6 bases). Germline V gene sequence: CDR1 SGHAT, CDR2 FQNNGV. The V end lost 4 bases, the J end lost 3 bases, and 13 bases lay between the germline ends. This CDR3 has 15 residues. The CDR3: CASSSGGSYNQPQHF. CDR3 coding DNA: TGTGCCAGCAGCTCGGGGGGCAGTTACAATCAGCCCCAGCATTTT. Together with reference TRBV11-2 and TRBJ1-5, the CDR3 gives the full variable domain: EAGVAQSPRYKIIEKRQSVAFWCNPISGHATLYWYQQILGQGPKLLIQFQNNGVVDDSQLPKDRFSAERLKGVDSTLKIQPAKLEDSAVYLCASSSGGSYNQPQHFGDGTRLSIL.

This sequence joins TRBV6-5 and TRBJ2-7; no definite D call. The CDR3 contains 16 residues. Trimming shortened V by 0 bases and J by 6 bases, and 18 bases separated the two germline ends. CDR1 is MNHEY and CDR2 is SVGAGI in the germline V gene. CDR3 nucleotides: TGTGCCAGCAGTTACTCGCTGCCCTTCGGTTCCCGCGAGCAGTACTTC. Translating gives CASSYSLPFGSREQYF.

Many counts were recorded for this clonotype. This rearrangement joins TRBV4-3 to TRBJ1-6, with D hard to call. The CDR3 contains 13 residues. Germline CDR1 reads LGHNA; CDR2 reads YSLEER. The ends were cut back, 4 bases at V and 7 bases at J, with 8 bases in the middle. The CDR3 reads CASSLKQNSPLHF. The CDR3 DNA sequence: TGCGCCAGCAGCCTTAAACAGAATTCACCCCTCCACTTT.

This chain connects TRBV7-2 to TRBJ1-5; the match to TRBD1 covers 9 bases. The junction had 8 bases not matched to a gene; V was cut back by 5 bases and J by 6 bases. Germline V CDR1 and CDR2: SGHTA, FQGNSA. The CDR3 has 15 amino acids. This CDR3 reads CASSLTGGGFQPQHF. DNA of the CDR3: TGTGCCAGCAGCCTCACAGGGGGCGGTTTTCAGCCCCAGCATTTT.

This clonotype was seen a few times. This chain joins TRBV5-4 and TRBJ2-3; 15 nucleotides line up with TRBD2. Germline assignment: CDR1 SGHNT and CDR2 YYREEE (reference sequence). The V segment lost 4 bases and the J segment 0 bases; nucleotides outside the gene matches: 3. This CDR3 has 17 amino acids. CDR3 sequence reads: CASSLGTSGGSTDTQYF. The CDR3 bases are TGTGCCAGCAGCCTTGGGACTAGCGGGGGGAGCACAGATACGCAGTATTTT.